This TCR beta chain was retrieved from a study of cytomegalovirus exposure and HLA in healthy donors. The study's findings and limits: Later on, an analysis showed TCR association rates differing by HLA locus, with DRB1 the most and HLA-C the fewest. Donor immune exposure was known only as CMV serostatus.

60 Vbeta and 13 Jbeta primers were used in PCR. Data came from immunoSEQ multiplex PCR; TCRdb stores just in-frame clones and leaves some out. The repertoire holds 100,000 or so clones, with around 80% as singletons. CDR1 is SGHDT, CDR2 YYEEEE, per germline. The length of the CDR3 is 14 residues. Between the trimmed V and J ends, which lost 4 bases and 2 bases, there was a span of 12 bases. As to this clone: Its specificity is unknown.

Material: PBMCs. The rearrangement uses TRBV5-6 and TRBJ1-2; tentative D call: TRBD1 (5 bases). The sequence was obtained from a man aged 25-45 years in good health and CMV-seronegative. The CDR3 DNA sequence: TGTGCCAGCAGCATCCCAGACAGAAACTATGGCTACACCTTC. Protein product: CASSIPDRNYGYTF.